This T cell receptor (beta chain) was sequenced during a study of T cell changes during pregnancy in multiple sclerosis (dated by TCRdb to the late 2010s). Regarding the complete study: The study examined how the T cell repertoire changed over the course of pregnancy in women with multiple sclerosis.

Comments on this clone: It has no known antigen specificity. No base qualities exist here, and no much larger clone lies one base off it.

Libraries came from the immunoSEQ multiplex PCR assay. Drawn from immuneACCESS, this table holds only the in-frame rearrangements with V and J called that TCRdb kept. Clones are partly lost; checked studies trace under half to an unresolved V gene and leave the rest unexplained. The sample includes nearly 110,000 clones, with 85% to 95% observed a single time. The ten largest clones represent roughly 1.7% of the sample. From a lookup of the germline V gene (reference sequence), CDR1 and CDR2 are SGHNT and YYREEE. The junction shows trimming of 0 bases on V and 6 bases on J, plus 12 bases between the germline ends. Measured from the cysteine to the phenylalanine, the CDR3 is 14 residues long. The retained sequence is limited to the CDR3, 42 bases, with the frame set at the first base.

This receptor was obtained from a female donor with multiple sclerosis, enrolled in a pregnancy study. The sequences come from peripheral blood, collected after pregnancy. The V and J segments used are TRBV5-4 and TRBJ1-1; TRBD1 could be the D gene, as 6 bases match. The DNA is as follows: TGTGCCAGCAGCTTGGTCTCGGGGGGCTCTGAAGCTTTCTTT. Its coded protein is CASSLVSGGSEAFF.